The present T cell receptor (beta chain) was sequenced within a study of shared clonotypes between healthy human individuals (dated by TCRdb to 2020 to 2022). Study-wide context: Three men and a couple of women, aged 18 to 49 years, made up the cohort. For each donor, three plates each were used for CD4 naive and CD4 memory, two plates were used for CD8 naive, and one plate was used for CD8 memory. To estimate repertoire size and how much clonotypes are shared between individuals, the study performed deep sequencing of blood TCR repertoires from five healthy adults. Different laboratories and diverse techniques were used to prepare libraries and sequence TCR repertoires, to increase sequencing depth and limit assay-specific biases. Between about 0.8 and 9 billion PBMCs per donor were obtained by leukapheresis. Beyond this particular receptor, the publication reports: Rarefaction of sorted-subset datasets indicated incomplete sequencing despite the large sequencing depth. Compared with non-shared clonotypes, the clonotypes found in all four sorted-subset donors had higher generation probabilities. Based on pairwise subsampling, the degree of clonotype sharing among donors was expected to be affected by sequencing depth. About 5% of naive CD4, 3% to 4% of naive CD8, 2.3% of memory CD4, and about 0.4% of memory CD8 clonotypes were shared across several donors. Because the study included only a small number of donors, the genetic and exposure-history diversity represented was limited. Sampling was restricted to blood, and TCR repertoires in tissue are likely to differ from TCR repertoires in blood. Larger estimated clonotype richness was generally found for naive subsets than for memory subsets.

TCR CDR3 regions were amplified from genomic DNA by multiplex PCR using the deep immunoSEQ assay. Extracted genomic DNA from each cell subset was distributed evenly across all wells of several immunoSEQ 96-well plates, and each plate was treated as a replicate. For sorted subsets, approximately 190 ng genomic DNA, equal to 30,000 to 35,000 T cell genomes, was loaded into each replicate PCR. The purified libraries were quantified using a Qubit 3.0 fluorometer, sized with a Bioanalyzer 2100, and then quantified again using the KAPA Library Quantification kit. Each immunoSEQ 96-well plate was sequenced on its own single-read 150-cycle Illumina NextSeq 550 flow cell. From the authors' description of their analysis: Because the immunoSEQ output held only junctional sequences and lacked quality scores, the filtering could not match the filtering applied to full-length reads. Sequences were annotated with PyIR, a Python wrapper for IgBLAST v1.9, using IMGT germline references to assign V/J genes and CDR3. Any read was removed if the V/J assignment was weak (E-value above 1e-6), the CDR3 was missing, or the read contained stop codons, out-of-frame junctions, or ambiguous translated residues. V3J clonotypes were defined as sequences sharing an identical inferred V gene, J gene, and CDR3 amino acid sequence. Percentage overlap between repertoires was computed as shared unique clonotypes divided by the size of the smaller repertoire. RTK rarefaction, the Chao1 estimator, and Recon v2.1 estimates of unobserved clonotypes were used to assess repertoire richness. Generation probabilities for all TCRbeta clonotypes obtained by the gDNA method from four donors were computed using OLGA. TCRdb's version of the immuneACCESS table is confined to in-frame rearrangements and falls short of the full clone set. An unresolved V gene accounts for under half of the shortfall where checked; the remainder is of unknown origin. V, J and clone size are those of that table, while D and trimming were read from the DNA. This sample lists 1,400,000 or so clones; approximately 98.5% were detected once. The ten largest clones represent about 0.34% of the sample.

The donors were healthy, HIV-negative adults who had no recently reported acute infections or vaccinations. Every donor was a Caucasian adult residing in Nashville, Tennessee, USA. CD4+ T cells were enriched by magnetic negative selection; naive cells were then positively selected on CD45RA, and the negative fraction formed the memory subset. Blood was obtained by leukapheresis, after which PBMCs were separated by Ficoll-Histopaque density gradient centrifugation and cryopreserved in liquid nitrogen vapor phase. Analytical flow cytometry was used to check the purity and quantity of every magnetically sorted T cell population. Genomic DNA was isolated from every sorted fraction and measured by UV absorbance on a Nanodrop 2000c. Notes on this clone: It has no known antigen specificity. Per-nucleotide qualities are absent, and no much larger clonotype sits a single base away.

CDR1 is given as LGHNA and CDR2 as YSLEER, both from the germline V gene. Inclusive of the bounding cysteine and phenylalanine, the CDR3 is 15 residues long. Here the CDR3 DNA is all that survives: 45 bases in frame from base 1. Trimming costs V 1 base and J 6 bases, and their ends lie 13 bases apart. This TCR came from a man aged 25 to 45 in good health. The sequence is built from TRBV4-3 and TRBJ2-1; the D gene identity is not certain. Material: naive CD4+ T cells sorted from blood. The sample's cell subset or site label, in plain terms: CD45RA+ positively selected. The DNA reads TGCGCCAGCAGCCAAGGGTCGTTCACCGGCAATGAGCAGTTCTTC. Its amino acids are CASSQGSFTGNEQFF.